This T cell receptor beta chain was profiled in a study of regulatory T cells in long-lasting Graves disease. Time point meaning: persistent/refractory GD, antithyroid drugs over 5 years with positive TRAb. TCR sequences were obtained from RNA taken from PBMCs. Investigators prepared the TCR beta libraries by applying iRepertoire HTBI primers and Arm-PCR of CDR3 regions. In the original workflow: Samples jointly harbored 55 to 75 TRBV and over 11 TRBJ segments. TCRdb re-called the multiplex PCR reads with MiXCR, one entry per CDR3 protein. The V and J calls here are based on TCRdb, not the publication. Counted here are 350,000 to 500,000 distinct CDR3 sequences, under 25% occurring once; the ten biggest clones make up approximately 15%. The CDR3 is 16 amino acids. Germline values: CDR1 LNHDA, CDR2 SQIVND (reference sequence). V lost 5 bases and J 4 bases, leaving 18 bases between the germline ends.

The sample consisted of peripheral blood mononuclear cells (PBMCs), taken when the disease was refractory, from a patient treated with antithyroid drugs. This TCR was sampled from a female donor with Graves disease. This chain joins TRBV19 and TRBJ2-1, with a weak D call TRBD1 (6 bases). CDR3 loop: CASSGSGTIWYNEQFF. The CDR3 DNA is TGTGCCAGTAGTGGATCCGGGACAATCTGGTACAATGAGCAGTTCTTC. The full variable domain, in which reference TRBV19 and TRBJ2-1 provide the parts outside the CDR3, is DGGITQSPKYLFRKEGQNVTLSCEQNLNHDAMYWYRQDPGQGLRLIYYSQIVNDFQKGDIAEGYSVSREKKESFPLTVTSAQKNPTAFYLCASSGSGTIWYNEQFFGPGTRLTVL.